This T cell receptor beta chain was identified during a study of cytomegalovirus exposure and HLA in healthy donors. Study-wide results and limits: Prediction of most subjects' HLA-A and HLA-B alleles by TCR beta sequences was reportedly accurate. Among donors in an Asian-associated ancestry cluster, a later analysis reportedly found fewer N-insertions than the approximately 670-donor mean. The study carried out a later analysis of TCR beta sequences. It associated around 17,000 of them with specific HLA alleles at a false discovery rate of 0.05.

A multiplex PCR was run with 60 Vbeta primers and 13 Jbeta primers. Data came from immunoSEQ multiplex PCR; TCRdb stores just in-frame clones and leaves some out. The sample lists under 40,000 clones, roughly 80% occurring once. This CDR3 contains 14 residues. Per germline, CDR1 MNHEY and CDR2 SMNVEV (reference sequence). V lost 3 bases to trimming and J lost 2 bases; unmatched junction nucleotides: 1. Worth noting for this clone: Its matching antigen is unknown.

The sample taken for sequencing was PBMCs. The J gene is TRBJ1-5, the V gene TRBV27; 7 nucleotides agree with TRBD1. This TCR derives from a male donor in good health and CMV-seronegative. The CDR3 reads CASSFTGGNQPQHF. The CDR3 nucleotides are TGTGCCAGCAGTTTTACAGGGGGCAATCAGCCCCAGCATTTT.